This is a list of T cell receptor beta chains from one sample in a study of blood T cell repertoires in COVID-19. Using immunoSEQ multiplex PCR, the repertoire was profiled, and TCRdb retains in-frame clones only, with some absent. The table has about 72,000 clones, over 80% seen once. Material: peripheral blood. The source of these receptors is a human donor in a cohort sampled during active COVID-19. Both conserved end residues are part of each CDR3. Each record gives: D gene, J gene, V gene, clone size, CDR3 protein, CDR3 DNA. The D gene is left open where the match is weak. Expanded clones are given a class, and other clones once, few, many or no size at all.

D: TRBD1
J: TRBJ1-2
V: TRBV5-6
size: -
CDR3: CASSVETGGNGYTF
DNA: TGTGCCAGCAGCGTGGAAACAGGGGGAAATGGCTACACCTTC

D: -
J: TRBJ1-2
V: TRBV15
size: few
CDR3: CATSRDPSTGWSNYGYTF
DNA: TGTGCCACCAGCAGAGACCCATCCACGGGGTGGTCTAACTATGGCTACACCTTC

D: -
J: TRBJ2-1
V: TRBV7-9
size: few
CDR3: CASSLARTVDEQFF
DNA: TGTGCCAGCAGCTTAGCGAGGACAGTGGATGAGCAGTTCTTC

D: -
J: TRBJ1-2
V: TRBV18
size: -
CDR3: CASSPQQGYGYTF
DNA: TGTGCCAGCTCACCACAACAGGGATATGGCTACACCTTC

D: -
J: TRBJ1-1
V: TRBV5-6
size: -
CDR3: CASSRLERNTEAFF
DNA: TGTGCCAGCAGCCGACTTGAAAGGAACACTGAAGCTTTCTTT

D: -
J: TRBJ2-7
V: TRBV5-1
size: -
CDR3: CASSLASTYEQYF
DNA: TGCGCCAGCAGCTTGGCTTCTACGTACGAGCAGTACTTC

D: TRBD1
J: TRBJ1-5
V: TRBV6-6
size: -
CDR3: CASSSGQGVSQPQHF
DNA: TGTGCCAGCAGCTCGGGACAGGGGGTAAGTCAGCCCCAGCATTTT

D: -
J: TRBJ1-1
V: TRBV10-3
size: -
CDR3: CAISALGGGATEAFF
DNA: TGTGCCATCAGTGCCCTGGGAGGAGGGGCCACTGAAGCTTTCTTT

D: TRBD1
J: TRBJ2-7
V: TRBV18
size: -
CDR3: CASSPGQEPYEQYF
DNA: TGTGCCAGCTCACCGGGACAGGAGCCCTACGAGCAGTACTTC

D: -
J: TRBJ2-3
V: TRBV2
size: -
CDR3: CASNERLSDTDTQYF
DNA: TGTGCCAGCAACGAGCGGCTCAGCGACACAGATACGCAGTATTTT

D: TRBD2
J: TRBJ2-7
V: TRBV10-3
size: -
CDR3: CAISPGTSGGALSEQYF
DNA: TGTGCCATCAGTCCCGGGACTAGCGGGGGGGCCCTGAGCGAGCAGTACTTC

D: -
J: TRBJ1-5
V: TRBV6-2/TRBV6-3
size: -
CDR3: CASSYMWDFDQPQHF
DNA: TGTGCCAGCAGTTACATGTGGGACTTCGATCAGCCCCAGCATTTT

D: -
J: TRBJ1-2
V: TRBV5-6
size: -
CDR3: CASSYSSSGYTF
DNA: TGTGCCAGCAGCTATTCCAGTTCTGGCTACACCTTC

D: -
J: TRBJ2-7
V: TRBV3-1/TRBV3-2
size: -
CDR3: CASSQGLLRYEQYF
DNA: TGTGCCAGCAGCCAAGGTTTATTACGGTACGAGCAGTACTTC

D: -
J: TRBJ1-3
V: TRBV3-1/TRBV3-2
size: -
CDR3: CASSQDLWGRRGNTIYF
DNA: TGTGCCAGCAGCCAAGACCTTTGGGGGCGCCGGGGAAACACCATATATTTT

D: -
J: TRBJ1-4
V: TRBV30
size: once
CDR3: CAWRGLINEKLFF
DNA: TGTGCCTGGAGGGGACTGATCAATGAAAAACTGTTTTTT

D: TRBD2
J: TRBJ2-7
V: TRBV10-3
size: -
CDR3: CAISVPAGEQYF
DNA: TGTGCCATCAGTGTCCCAGCGGGAGAGCAGTACTTC

D: -
J: TRBJ1-2
V: TRBV6-1
size: -
CDR3: CASSEYLNYGYTF
DNA: TGTGCCAGCAGTGAATATTTGAACTATGGCTACACCTTC

D: TRBD1
J: TRBJ1-2
V: TRBV5-1
size: -
CDR3: CASSLKGAEYGYTF
DNA: TGCGCCAGCAGCTTAAAGGGGGCGGAGTATGGCTACACCTTC

D: -
J: TRBJ2-7
V: TRBV5-1
size: few
CDR3: CASSFSPTESYEQYF
DNA: TGCGCCAGCAGCTTCTCCCCCACGGAGTCCTACGAGCAGTACTTC

D: -
J: TRBJ2-7
V: TRBV5-1
size: -
CDR3: CASSLHPQGDYEQYF
DNA: TGCGCCAGCAGCTTGCACCCGCAAGGGGACTACGAGCAGTACTTC

D: -
J: TRBJ1-6
V: TRBV7-6
size: once
CDR3: CASSLDREASSPLHF
DNA: TGTGCCAGCAGCTTAGACCGGGAGGCGAGTTCACCCCTCCACTTT

D: -
J: TRBJ2-2
V: TRBV11-3
size: -
CDR3: CASSSGTGVAGELFF
DNA: TGTGCCAGCAGCTCCGGGACGGGAGTTGCCGGGGAGCTGTTTTTT

D: -
J: TRBJ1-6
V: TRBV3-1/TRBV3-2
size: -
CDR3: CASSKDGGNSPLHF
DNA: TGTGCCAGCAGCAAAGACGGAGGGAATTCACCCCTCCACTTT

D: -
J: TRBJ2-7
V: TRBV30
size: -
CDR3: CALDGKAYEQYF
DNA: TGTGCCTTGGACGGGAAAGCCTACGAGCAGTACTTC

D: TRBD2
J: TRBJ2-3
V: TRBV6-5
size: -
CDR3: CASSPSGASRDTQYF
DNA: TGTGCCAGCAGCCCCAGCGGGGCCAGCCGAGATACGCAGTATTTT

D: TRBD1
J: TRBJ2-5
V: TRBV6-5
size: -
CDR3: CASGTGQAVQTQYF
DNA: TGTGCCAGCGGGACCGGACAGGCGGTACAGACCCAGTACTTC

D: -
J: TRBJ1-6
V: TRBV11-2
size: -
CDR3: CASSLAQYNSPLHF
DNA: TGTGCCAGCAGCTTAGCACAGTATAATTCACCCCTCCACTTT

D: TRBD1
J: TRBJ2-7
V: TRBV6-1
size: few
CDR3: CASSENWTGVDEQYF
DNA: TGTGCCAGCAGTGAAAATTGGACAGGGGTTGACGAGCAGTACTTC

D: -
J: TRBJ2-7
V: TRBV9
size: -
CDR3: CASSGGQPGEQYF
DNA: TGTGCCAGCAGCGGGGGACAACCCGGCGAGCAGTACTTC

D: -
J: TRBJ2-7
V: TRBV7-9
size: few
CDR3: CASSLESATEDEQYF
DNA: TGTGCCAGCAGCTTAGAGTCGGCAACCGAGGACGAGCAGTACTTC

D: -
J: TRBJ1-2
V: TRBV5-6
size: once
CDR3: CASSLVSGTNYGYTF
DNA: TGTGCCAGCAGCTTGGTATCGGGGACTAACTATGGCTACACCTTC

D: -
J: TRBJ2-7
V: TRBV4-1
size: -
CDR3: CASSQARGSYEQYF
DNA: TGCGCCAGCAGCCAAGCACGTGGCAGCTACGAGCAGTACTTC

D: TRBD1
J: TRBJ1-4
V: TRBV4-3
size: -
CDR3: CASSLQTGDNEKLFF
DNA: TGCGCCAGCAGCCTTCAGACAGGGGATAATGAAAAACTGTTTTTT

D: -
J: TRBJ2-2
V: TRBV21-1
size: once
CDR3: CASTGFTGSNTGELFF
DNA: TGTGCCAGCACCGGATTCACAGGGTCGAACACCGGGGAGCTGTTTTTT

D: TRBD1
J: TRBJ1-5
V: TRBV5-1
size: -
CDR3: CASSPSPTGQGSNQPQHF
DNA: TGCGCCAGCAGCCCCTCCCCGACAGGGCAGGGGAGCAATCAGCCCCAGCATTTT

D: TRBD2
J: TRBJ2-5
V: TRBV9
size: -
CDR3: CASNIAGQETQYF
DNA: TGTGCCAGCAACATAGCGGGGCAAGAGACCCAGTACTTC

D: -
J: TRBJ2-7
V: TRBV5-6
size: -
CDR3: CASSLATAGNSYEQYF
DNA: TGTGCCAGCAGCTTGGCGACAGCAGGAAACTCCTACGAGCAGTACTTC

D: -
J: TRBJ2-7
V: TRBV7-9
size: -
CDR3: CASSLAEAAYEQYF
DNA: TGTGCCAGCAGCTTAGCTGAGGCAGCCTACGAGCAGTACTTC

D: -
J: TRBJ2-1
V: TRBV2
size: -
CDR3: CASSSTGLTYNEQFF
DNA: TGTGCCAGCAGTTCCACAGGACTAACCTACAATGAGCAGTTCTTC

D: TRBD1
J: TRBJ2-7
V: TRBV19
size: -
CDR3: CASRRPGGPEQYF
DNA: TGTGCCAGTAGGAGGCCAGGGGGCCCTGAGCAGTACTTC

D: TRBD1
J: TRBJ1-1
V: TRBV11-2
size: -
CDR3: CASSPWPRGPNTEAFF
DNA: TGTGCCAGCAGCCCCTGGCCGAGGGGGCCGAACACTGAAGCTTTCTTT

D: TRBD1
J: TRBJ2-7
V: TRBV6-2/TRBV6-3
size: -
CDR3: CASSSGTGGYEQYF
DNA: TGTGCCAGCAGTTCCGGGACAGGGGGCTACGAGCAGTACTTC

D: TRBD1
J: TRBJ1-1
V: TRBV27
size: -
CDR3: CASSVLEGADTEAFF
DNA: TGTGCCAGCAGCGTACTCGAGGGGGCCGACACTGAAGCTTTCTTT